The 28 T cell receptor beta chains below come from one sample, sequenced in a study of technical replicates of blood from several donors. Libraries were prepared by immunoSEQ multiplex PCR; TCRdb keeps only in-frame clonotypes and omits some of them. The table lists fewer than 15,000 clones, 85% to 95% of them singletons. The sample was PBMCs. Source of these receptors: a human donor in good health.

The rearrangement links TRBV28 to TRBJ1-2; D gene uncertain. The V gene's germline CDR1 is MDHEN and CDR2 SYDVKM. With 6 bases removed from V and 0 bases from J, the gap between germline ends came to 8 bases. The length of the CDR3 is 13 residues. As DNA, the CDR3 is TGTGCCAGCAGGGAGGCTTCTAACTATGGCTACACCTTC. Its protein is CASREASNYGYTF.

The chain employs TRBV18 and TRBJ1-2; D is uncertain. This CDR3 spans 12 amino acids. Germline CDR1 and CDR2: KGHSH and LQKENI. V lost 6 bases to trimming and J lost 7 bases, with 12 bases between them. The CDR3 bases are TGTGCCAGCTCGGTTGAGGGCACTGGCTACACCTTC. This translates into CASSVEGTGYTF.

The chain has TRBV5-1 and TRBJ2-1, with 8 nucleotides matching TRBD2. The CDR3 runs to 15 residues. CDR1 and CDR2 (germline): SGHRS, YFSETQ. The junction had 12 bases not matched to a gene; V was cut back by 3 bases and J by 10 bases. CDR3 DNA sequence: TGCGCCAGCAGCTGGGGGGGGACTAGACCAGGCGAGCAGTTCTTC. This codes for CASSWGGTRPGEQFF.

This chain connects TRBV28 to TRBJ1-2, with 8 positions matching TRBD1. This CDR3 is 17 amino acids long. CDR1 MDHEN and CDR2 SYDVKM come from the germline V gene. V trimming: 6 bases; J trimming: 6 bases; junction bases outside the gene matches: 18. CDR3 DNA: TGTGCCAGCAGCGTGAATTCGGTGACAGGGGACACTAATGGCTACACCTTC. Translated: CASSVNSVTGDTNGYTF.

This rearrangement joins TRBV5-1 to TRBJ2-5; 15 bases match TRBD2. CDR3 length equals 18 residues. The J segment lost 3 bases and the V segment lost 4 bases, leaving 10 bases of the junction unmatched. Germline V gene data show CDR1 as SGHRS and CDR2 as YFSETQ. The CDR3 loop is CASSLGLAGGTSKETQYF. DNA for the CDR3: TGCGCCAGCAGCCTGGGACTAGCGGGAGGTACGTCAAAAGAGACCCAGTACTTC.

This chain connects TRBV18 to TRBJ2-7; D might be TRBD1 (6 bases). Trimming removed 4 bases from V and 2 bases from J, with 18 bases in between. CDR1 is KGHSH and CDR2 is LQKENI in the germline V gene. The CDR3 consists of 16 residues. The CDR3: CASSLQGGGIAYEQYF. The CDR3 coding sequence is TGTGCCAGCTCACTACAGGGTGGTGGTATCGCCTACGAGCAGTACTTC.

The chain carries TRBV30 and TRBJ1-3, with 7 bases fitting TRBD1. V was pared by 8 bases and J by 3 bases, with 13 bases of the junction left unmatched. The CDR3 extends over 15 amino acids. CDR1 GTSNPN and CDR2 SVGIG come from the germline V gene (reference sequence). The CDR3 is CAGNRGSWGGNTIYF. The CDR3 nucleotides are TGTGCCGGCAACAGGGGTTCGTGGGGTGGAAACACCATATATTTT.

The CDR3 sequence is CASSLEVAVYEQYF. The CDR3 nucleotides read TGTGCCAGCAGCTTAGAGGTTGCGGTTTACGAGCAGTACTTC. The chain is built from TRBV7-6 and TRBJ2-7, with D unclear. V was cut by 1 base and J by 4 bases, with 11 bases left in between. Germline V gene sequence: CDR1 SGHVS, CDR2 FNYEAQ. The CDR3 runs to 14 residues.

The V call is TRBV5-4, the J call TRBJ2-3; D is perhaps TRBD2 (5 bases). The CDR3 has 11 residues. Trimming removed 6 bases at V and 10 bases at J, with 12 bases between. Germline CDR1 is SGHNT and CDR2 is YYREEE (reference sequence). The CDR3 loop is CASTVGGAQYF. In DNA form, the CDR3 reads TGTGCCAGCACCGTCGGAGGAGCGCAGTATTTT. The entire variable domain, with the rest obtained from reference TRBV5-4 and TRBJ2-3, is as follows: ETGVTQSPTHLIKTRGQQVTLRCSSQSGHNTVSWYQQALGQGPQFIFQYYREEENGRGNFPPRFSGLQFPNYSSELNVNALELDDSALYLCASTVGGAQYFGPGTRLTVL.

The chain is built from TRBV7-9 and TRBJ2-1, with TRBD2 identical over 13 bases. The J segment lost 9 bases and the V segment lost 6 bases, leaving 11 bases of the junction unmatched. CDR1 is SEHNR, CDR2 FQNEAQ, per germline (reference sequence). This CDR3 spans 16 amino acids. DNA of the CDR3: TGTGCCAGCAGGGGGACTAGCGGGATTGGCCCGGGTGAGCAGTTCTTC. It translates to CASRGTSGIGPGEQFF.

The chain employs TRBV9 and TRBJ2-1; unclear D gene. Trimming pared 0 bases from V and 1 base from J, leaving 11 bases between. CDR3 length equals 16 residues. CDR1 and CDR2 from the germline V gene are SGDLS and YYNGEE. DNA for the CDR3: TGTGCCAGCAGCGTAGGGGCTCCTGTATCCTACAATGAGCAGTTCTTC. Translating it yields CASSVGAPVSYNEQFF.

The genes are TRBV19 and TRBJ2-7; 14 bases map to TRBD2. Germline lookup yields CDR1 LNHDA and CDR2 SQIVND (reference sequence). The CDR3 runs to 15 residues. Trimming at V came to 6 bases and at J to 9 bases, leaving 10 bases not matched to a gene. CDR3 in DNA: TGTGCCAGTAGCTCGAAGGTGGGACTAGCGGGAGTGCAGTACTTC. It is translated as CASSSKVGLAGVQYF.

This clone showed up just once. This sequence joins TRBV30 and TRBJ1-1, with a tentative D call TRBD1 (6 bases). Trimming shortened V by 3 bases and J by 0 bases, and 26 bases separated the two germline ends. Germline V gene sequence: CDR1 GTSNPN, CDR2 SVGIG (reference sequence). The CDR3 is made up of 19 amino acids. The CDR3 region has the DNA TGTGCCTGGAGCGAAGGGGGACGGTGGATTCAATTCATGAACACTGAAGCTTTCTTT. Its translation is CAWSEGGRWIQFMNTEAFF.

This chain uses TRBV2 with TRBJ2-5; 11 nucleotides align to TRBD1. Per the germline V gene, CDR1 is SNHLY and CDR2 is FYNNEI. The CDR3 covers 14 residues. V lost 7 bases to trimming and J lost 4 bases; unmatched junction nucleotides: 5. CDR3 nucleotide sequence: TGTGCCAGCAATGGACAGGGGGCAGGAGAGACCCAGTACTTC. This translates into CASNGQGAGETQYF.

The genes are TRBV6-5 and TRBJ2-7, with D hard to call. Germline V gene sequence: CDR1 MNHEY, CDR2 SVGAGI. Trimming removed 5 bases from V and 2 bases from J, with 10 bases in between. The CDR3 runs to 13 residues. CDR3 bases: TGTGCCAGCAGTACTACCCGAGCCTACGAGCAGTACTTC. This translates into CASSTTRAYEQYF.

This chain connects TRBV28 to TRBJ1-5; the D gene is possibly TRBD1 (5 bases). V lost 5 bases, J lost 6 bases, and 14 bases lay in between. Germline V CDR1 and CDR2: MDHEN, SYDVKM. This CDR3 is built from 14 residues. For the CDR3, the DNA is TGTGCCAGCAGTGGGGGGAATTGGGGTCAGCCCCAGCATTTT. This codes for CASSGGNWGQPQHF. The entire variable domain, with the rest obtained from reference TRBV28 and TRBJ1-5, is as follows: DVKVTQSSRYLVKRTGEKVFLECVQDMDHENMFWYRQDPGLGLRLIYFSYDVKMKEKGDIPEGYSVSREKKERFSLILESASTNQTSMYLCASSGGNWGQPQHFGDGTRLSIL.

V gene TRBV4-2 combines with J gene TRBJ1-3, with D perhaps TRBD1 (5 bases). The CDR3 length is 18 residues. CDR1 is LGHNA and CDR2 is YNFKEQ in the germline V gene. Trimming took 4 bases from V and 2 from J, leaving 21 bases between them. CDR3 residues: CASSLSSRGGIAGNTIYF. Here the CDR3 DNA reads TGTGCCAGCAGCCTGAGCTCTCGGGGCGGGATAGCTGGAAACACCATATATTTT.

This clone has only one observation. V and J are TRBV5-6 and TRBJ2-7, with 12 bases identical to TRBD1. From germline, CDR1 is SGHDT and CDR2 YYEEEE. This CDR3 is built from 16 residues. Trimming at V came to 0 bases and at J to 3 bases, leaving 4 bases not matched to a gene. The CDR3 here is CASSLARDRGHYEQYF. CDR3 bases: TGTGCCAGCAGCTTGGCCCGGGACAGGGGGCACTACGAGCAGTACTTC.

V usage is TRBV7-9 and J usage is TRBJ1-1, with D perhaps TRBD1 (6 bases). The CDR3 has 14 residues. The germline V gene encodes CDR1 SEHNR and CDR2 FQNEAQ (reference sequence). Trimming cost V 3 bases and J 4 bases, with 12 bases left between them. The CDR3 region has the DNA TGTGCCAGCAGCTTCACAGGGTTAGGCACTGAAGCTTTCTTT. Amino acids: CASSFTGLGTEAFF.

The CDR3 spells CASRSTGGTDTQYF. The CDR3 coding sequence is TGTGCCAGCAGATCTACAGGGGGCACAGATACGCAGTATTTT. The genes are TRBV28 and TRBJ2-3, with 7 bases that match TRBD1. With 6 bases clipped from V and 1 base from J, the junction kept 4 bases outside the gene matches. The CDR3 is 14 residues long. Germline CDR1 is MDHEN and CDR2 is SYDVKM.

This chain joins TRBV2 and TRBJ1-5; D ambiguous. Trimming removed 4 bases at V and 4 bases at J, with 14 bases between. Per the germline V gene, CDR1 is SNHLY and CDR2 is FYNNEI. The CDR3 runs 15 residues. This CDR3 reads CASSGGTSPNQPQHF. CDR3 coding DNA: TGTGCCAGCAGTGGAGGTACATCGCCGAATCAGCCCCAGCATTTT.

The chain joins TRBV5-1 to TRBJ2-5; 8 bases map to TRBD1. The CDR3 is 15 amino acids. Germline trimming cut 5 bases from V and 2 bases from J; bases unmatched to any gene: 8. The germline CDR1 and CDR2 sequences are SGHRS and YFSETQ. The DNA for the CDR3 is TGCGCCAGCAGGCGGACAGGGAGTGGACAAGAGACCCAGTACTTC. Amino acid sequence: CASRRTGSGQETQYF.

The chain is built from TRBV6-5 and TRBJ2-1; 7 positions agree with TRBD2. The CDR3 totals 15 residues. Germline CDR1 is MNHEY and CDR2 is SVGAGI. V was clipped by 2 bases and J by 6 bases; unmatched bases: 7. The CDR3 nucleotides read TGTGCCAGCAGTTACGGACTAGAGGGATCCAATGAGCAGTTCTTC. As protein: CASSYGLEGSNEQFF.

The chain is built from TRBV14 and TRBJ2-2; the D gene is possibly TRBD1 (5 bases). The CDR3 spans 14 residues. Looked up from germline, CDR1 is SGHDN and CDR2 is FVKESK. V gave up 1 base and J gave up 8 bases, with 11 bases separating them. The CDR3 DNA reads TGTGCCAGCAGCCAAGGTCCAGGGTTTGGGGAGCTGTTTTTT. This translates into CASSQGPGFGELFF.

The genes are TRBV20-1 and TRBJ2-1; 7 bases fit TRBD1. From germline, CDR1 is DFQATT and CDR2 SNEGSKA (reference sequence). The CDR3 sequence is 11 residues long. CDR3 sequence: CSLRRGPEQFF. DNA of the CDR3: TGCTCCCTTAGAAGGGGGCCCGAGCAGTTCTTC.

The genes are TRBV7-2 and TRBJ2-1; D gene ambiguous. The CDR3 spans 12 residues. Trimming shortened V by 5 bases and J by 7 bases, and 9 bases separated the two germline ends. Germline values: CDR1 SGHTA, CDR2 FQGNSA. The CDR3: CASSPSRNEQFF. For the CDR3, the DNA is TGTGCCAGCAGCCCCTCCAGGAATGAGCAGTTCTTC.

The chain links TRBV5-1 to TRBJ1-1; tentatively, D is TRBD1 (6 bases). The germline V gene has CDR1 SGHRS and CDR2 YFSETQ. Trimming took 0 bases from V and 1 from J, leaving 13 bases between them. CDR3 size: 16 residues. The CDR3 region is CASSLAGARRNTEAFF. CDR3 bases: TGCGCCAGCAGCTTGGCAGGGGCCAGGAGGAACACTGAAGCTTTCTTT.

CDR3: CASSQGTGGMIEKLFF. DNA for the CDR3: TGCGCCAGCAGCCAAGGGACAGGGGGCATGATTGAAAAACTGTTTTTT. The genes are TRBV5-1 and TRBJ1-4; 12 bases match TRBD1. The junction had 8 bases not matched to a gene; V was cut back by 4 bases and J by 7 bases. CDR3 length: 16 residues. Germline CDR1 reads SGHRS; CDR2 reads YFSETQ.